These 11 T cell receptor beta chains share one sample of origin, sequenced in a study of T cells in Graves' hyperthyroidism and ophthalmopathy. Regions amplified from RNA transcripts were the TCR beta CDR3 regions. RT-PCR in the first round (using the HTBI primer set) targeted the TCR CDR3. MiXCR, run by TCRdb on the multiplex PCR reads, gives a single entry per CDR3 protein. The table has about 540,000 distinct CDR3 sequences, about 43% seen once; the top ten hold nearly 8.5%. The sequencing sample was made of peripheral blood or thyroid tissue (not recorded which). Receptor source: a woman aged 18-29 years with Graves' hyperthyroidism.

The chain couples TRBV4-1 to TRBJ1-1; TRBD1 matches 9 bases. The germline V gene encodes CDR1 MGHRA and CDR2 YSYEKL. There are 15 residues in the CDR3. The J segment lost 4 bases and the V segment lost 2 bases, leaving 5 bases of the junction unmatched. This CDR3 reads CASSQWGTGRTEAFF. CDR3 DNA: TGCGCCAGCAGCCAATGGGGGACAGGGCGCACTGAAGCTTTCTTT.

To note about this clonotype: At one end, the junction sequence differs from germline, possibly due to a read error. The chain links TRBV6-6 to TRBJ2-7; 7 bases agree with TRBD1. The germline V gene encodes CDR1 MNHNY and CDR2 SVGAGI (reference sequence). The CDR3 has 14 amino acids. CDR3 in amino acids: CAISESGQLREQYF. The CDR3 nucleotides read TGTGCCATCAGTGAGTCGGGACAGTTAAGGGAGCAGTACTTC.

This clonotype was observed once. The chain joins TRBV20-1 to TRBJ1-5; TRBD1 matches at 9 bases. The CDR3 sequence is 13 residues long. Germline V gene lookup returns CDR1 DFQATT and CDR2 SNEGSKA (reference sequence). The junction had 5 bases not matched to a gene; V was cut back by 4 bases and J by 7 bases. CDR3 in amino acids: CSATGQGDQPQHF. As DNA, the CDR3 is TGCAGTGCTACGGGACAGGGAGACCAGCCCCAGCATTTT.

This chain connects TRBV7-8 to TRBJ1-2; D is undetermined. There are 15 residues in the CDR3. Germline V gives CDR1 SGHVS, CDR2 FQNEAQ. Trimming stripped 5 bases from V and 3 bases from J, with 16 bases between. The CDR3 spells CASSRAQASYYGYTF. CDR3 sequence (DNA): TGTGCCAGCAGCCGTGCTCAGGCCTCATACTATGGCTACACCTTC.

Comments on this clonotype: A read error may be the cause here, since a much bigger clone is one base away. The chain uses TRBV12-5 and TRBJ2-5, with TRBD2 identical over 9 bases. Germline V gene lookup returns CDR1 LGHNT and CDR2 FRNRAP. This CDR3 contains 13 residues. The CDR3 loop reads CASSRAGGGTQYF. Written as DNA, the CDR3 is TGTGCCAGCAGCCGGGCGGGAGGGGGGACCCAGTACTTC.

This clonotype was detected many times. The J gene is TRBJ2-5, the V gene TRBV7-2, with D unresolved. V was clipped by 4 bases and J by 4 bases, with 13 bases between them. This CDR3 region has 14 residues. The germline gives CDR1 SGHTA, CDR2 FQGNSA. CDR3 loop: CASSSGPPPETQYF. DNA of the CDR3: TGTGCCAGCAGCTCCGGCCCCCCCCCAGAGACCCAGTACTTC.

The genes are TRBV6-4 and TRBJ2-3; 9 nucleotides line up with TRBD1. In germline, CDR1 is MRHNA, CDR2 SNTAGT. Trimming took 6 bases from V and 3 from J; bases not matched to a gene: 4. The CDR3 runs to 14 residues. CDR3 residues: CASRTGTGTDTQYF. The CDR3 nucleotides are TGTGCCAGCAGGACCGGGACAGGGACAGATACGCAGTATTTT.

V gene TRBV25-1 combines with J gene TRBJ2-3; the D gene is possibly TRBD2 (5 bases). Germline V gene data show CDR1 as MGHDK and CDR2 as SYGVNS. The V end was cut by 4 bases, the J end by 1 base, with 12 bases between. The CDR3 contains 15 residues. The CDR3 sequence is CASSGIAWGTDTQYF. CDR3 bases: TGTGCCAGCAGTGGGATAGCGTGGGGCACAGATACGCAGTATTTT. Full variable domain (missing parts from reference TRBV25-1 and TRBJ2-3): EADIYQTPRYLVIGTGKKITLECSQTMGHDKMYWYQQDPGMELHLIHYSYGVNSTEKGDLSSESTVSRIRTEHFPLTLESARPSHTSQYLCASSGIAWGTDTQYFGPGTRLTVL.

Note on this clonotype: This may be a read error: a much more frequent sequence differs by one nucleotide. This chain links TRBV7-9 with TRBJ1-4; perhaps TRBD1 as D (5 bases). The germline V gene encodes CDR1 SEHNR and CDR2 FQNEAQ (reference sequence). The CDR3 covers 14 residues. CDR3 sequence reads: CASSSQGGSEKLVF. The CDR3 nucleotides read TGTGCCAGCAGCTCTCAGGGTGGGTCGGAAAAACTGGTTTTT.

This clonotype has only a few counts. The chain combines TRBV7-6 with TRBJ2-2; D is undetermined. V lost 6 bases, J lost 4 bases, and 12 bases lay in between. The CDR3 sequence is 14 residues long. Germline lookup yields CDR1 SGHVS and CDR2 FNYEAQ. Written as DNA, the CDR3 is TGTGCCAGCAGTTTAACGGGCCTCACCGGGGAGCTGTTTTTT. Its translation is CASSLTGLTGELFF.

The chain uses TRBV20-1 and TRBJ2-7; 8 positions match TRBD2. The V gene end was trimmed by 4 bases and the J gene end by 0 bases; junction bases not matched to a gene: 8. The CDR3 is 15 amino acids. Germline-derived CDR1 and CDR2 are DFQATT and SNEGSKA (reference sequence). CDR3 amino acids: CSATPSGRNSYEQYF. The CDR3 coding sequence is TGCAGTGCTACTCCTAGCGGGCGAAACTCCTACGAGCAGTACTTC.